The T cell receptor (beta chain) under discussion was sequenced for a study of T cell changes during pregnancy in multiple sclerosis. Only in-frame clones appear in the TCRdb table, and some are missing; sequencing was by immunoSEQ multiplex PCR. This sample carries roughly 110,000 clones, more than 80% of them seen once, and the ten largest clones take roughly 1.6%. Source: peripheral blood, taken before pregnancy. The receptor's source is a female donor with multiple sclerosis, enrolled in a pregnancy study.

The CDR3 protein is CASSASEGGPYNEQFF. CDR3 in DNA: TGTGCCAGCAGCGCCTCGGAGGGAGGGCCCTACAATGAGCAGTTCTTC. V and J are TRBV11-2 and TRBJ2-1, with 7 bases that match TRBD2. Germline V lookup: CDR1 SGHAT, CDR2 FQNNGV. V shed 5 bases and J 2 bases; nucleotides not matched to a gene: 9. CDR3 length: 16 residues.